The 17 T cell receptor beta chains reported below all come from one sample, sequenced in a study of neurological immune-mediated disorders. TCRdb reanalysed the 5' RACE reads using MiXCR and keeps one entry per CDR3 protein. This sample has under 40,000 distinct CDR3 sequences, with 11% to 15% found just once. The source material was PBMCs. All receptors derive from a woman in her forties or fifties with HTLV-1-associated myelopathy (HAM/TSP).

This clonotype was counted at least ten times. This CDR3 reads CSARAPGNEKLFF. The CDR3 coding sequence is TGCAGTGCTCGGGCGCCCGGTAATGAAAAACTGTTTTTT. This chain joins TRBV20-1 and TRBJ1-4, with D unresolved. CDR3 length: 13 residues. The V gene's germline CDR1 is DFQATT and CDR2 SNEGSKA (reference sequence). V was cut by 5 bases and J by 4 bases, with 11 bases left in between.

This clonotype has at least ten counts. The chain links TRBV12-3 or TRBV12-4 to TRBJ1-6; no firm D call. This CDR3 contains 14 residues. The germline V and J ends were trimmed by 3 bases and 5 bases, with 8 bases remaining between them. This chain's CDR3 is CASSFEGNNSPLHF. In nucleotides, the CDR3 is TGTGCCAGCAGTTTTGAGGGCAATAATTCACCCCTCCACTTT.

In this sample, this clonotype turned up many times. CDR3 residues: CSARGQSYGYTF. The CDR3 DNA reads as TGCAGTGCTAGGGGGCAGAGCTATGGCTACACCTTC. The rearrangement uses TRBV20-1 and TRBJ1-2; D may be TRBD1 (5 bases). Germline V lookup: CDR1 DFQATT, CDR2 SNEGSKA (reference sequence). The CDR3 extends over 12 amino acids. V gave up 3 bases and J gave up 4 bases, with 9 bases separating them.

This clonotype has a count of ten or more. V usage is TRBV21-1 and J usage is TRBJ2-6; the table's D gene call, TRBD1, was not cross checked with the DNA. TRBV21-1 is reported as a pseudogene. CDR3 length: 18 amino acids. CDR3 in amino acids: CASSKTGGTLSGANVLTF. The CDR3 DNA follows: TGTGCCAGCAGCAAAACAGGGGGTACCCTCTCTGGGGCCAACGTCCTGACTTTC.

This clonotype appeared many times. The chain links TRBV9 to TRBJ1-2; D is unclear. The CDR3 sequence is 11 residues long. CDR1 and CDR2 (germline): SGDLS, YYNGEE. The germline V and J ends were trimmed by 5 bases and 2 bases, with 4 bases remaining between them. CDR3 region: CASSSNYGYTF. The CDR3 nucleotides are TGTGCCAGCAGTTCGAACTATGGCTACACCTTC.

This clonotype was seen ten or more times. The chain uses TRBV7-9 and TRBJ2-1; no clear D. This CDR3 comprises 13 residues. The ends were cut back, 6 bases at V and 4 bases at J, with 10 bases in the middle. CDR1 is SEHNR and CDR2 is FQNEAQ in the germline V gene (reference sequence). CDR3 in amino acids: CASSLGFYNEQFF. DNA for the CDR3: TGTGCCAGCAGTTTGGGATTTTACAATGAGCAGTTCTTC.

In its sample, this clonotype was seen many times. The V gene is TRBV20-1, the J gene TRBJ1-6; D is undetermined. The CDR3 extends over 15 amino acids. The V end lost 4 bases, the J end lost 6 bases, and 16 bases lay between the germline ends. In germline, CDR1 is DFQATT, CDR2 SNEGSKA (reference sequence). CDR3 bases: TGCAGTGCTATTAACATGGACGGTTCTAATTCACCCCTCCACTTT. Residues: CSAINMDGSNSPLHF.

This clonotype was detected many times. The J gene is TRBJ2-2, the V gene TRBV5-6; no definite D call. CDR3 length: 14 amino acids. CDR1 and CDR2 (germline): SGHDT, YYEEEE. The V gene lost 4 bases and the J gene lost 7 bases, with 14 bases spanning the gap. DNA for the CDR3: TGTGCCAGCAGCCGGCTCGATTGGTACGGGGAGCTGTTTTTT. Translated, it gives CASSRLDWYGELFF.

This clonotype was observed at least ten times. The CDR3 nucleotides read TGTGCCAGCAGCCGGGACATCGGCACAGATACGCAGTATTTT. Its protein product is CASSRDIGTDTQYF. V usage is TRBV11-2 and J usage is TRBJ2-3, with a tentative D call TRBD1 (6 bases). Trimming stripped 5 bases from V and 1 base from J, with 10 bases between. CDR1 is SGHAT, CDR2 FQNNGV, per germline. The CDR3 is made up of 14 amino acids.

This clonotype was seen ten or more times. J is TRBJ1-4 and V is TRBV29-1; D gene uncertain. CDR3 length: 12 residues. The V gene lost 3 bases and the J gene lost 5 bases, with 7 bases spanning the gap. CDR1 SQVTM and CDR2 ANQGSEA come from the germline V gene. CDR3 in DNA: TGCAGCGTTGATAACGGGAATGAAAAACTGTTTTTT. It translates to CSVDNGNEKLFF.

This clonotype occurred many times. V and J are TRBV4-3 and TRBJ2-3; TRBD2 matches at 8 bases. Per the germline V gene, CDR1 is LGHNA and CDR2 is YSLEER. Trimming took 0 bases from V and 4 from J; bases not matched to a gene: 9. The CDR3 has 17 amino acids. As DNA, the CDR3 is TGCGCCAGCAGCCAAGAGTGGCGGGGGGCCCTCGCAGATACGCAGTATTTT. Its translation: CASSQEWRGALADTQYF.

This clonotype has ten or more counts. The rearrangement uses TRBV20-1 and TRBJ2-7; 9 bases are a match to TRBD2. This CDR3 is 15 amino acids long. CDR1 and CDR2 (germline): DFQATT, SNEGSKA (reference sequence). The V and J ends lost 1 base and 0 bases, in that order; junction bases with no gene match: 4. CDR3 sequence (DNA): TGCAGTGCTAGAGCGGGCGGGGGGGCCTCCTACGAGCAGTACTTC. This gives the protein CSARAGGGASYEQYF.

This clonotype was seen many times. The CDR3 region is CASSSEQGESSTEAFF. In DNA form, the CDR3 reads TGCGCCAGCAGCTCGGAACAGGGGGAGAGTTCCACTGAAGCTTTCTTT. The J gene is TRBJ1-1, the V gene TRBV5-1; 8 nucleotides agree with TRBD1. In germline, CDR1 is SGHRS, CDR2 YFSETQ. V lost 3 bases, J lost 4 bases, and 11 bases stayed unmatched. The CDR3 runs to 16 residues.

This clonotype was counted many times. This chain links TRBV4-3 with TRBJ2-3; TRBD2 might be the D (6 bases). Trimming shortened V by 4 bases and J by 5 bases, and 16 bases separated the two germline ends. Germline values: CDR1 LGHNA, CDR2 YSLEER. There are 15 residues in the CDR3. The CDR3 protein is CASSPQAGIGDTQYF. The CDR3 nucleotides are TGCGCCAGCAGCCCCCAGGCGGGAATAGGAGATACGCAGTATTTT.

The table lists this clonotype with many counts. V gene TRBV5-1 combines with J gene TRBJ2-7, with D possibly called TRBD1 or TRBD2 (5 bases each). The length of the CDR3 is 15 residues. Germline-derived CDR1 and CDR2 are SGHRS and YFSETQ. The V gene lost 6 bases and the J gene lost 5 bases, with 21 bases spanning the gap. The CDR3 loop is CASKAGGLLGDEQYV. The CDR3 DNA reads TGCGCCAGCAAGGCGGGCGGACTCCTAGGGGACGAGCAGTACGTC.

This clonotype is labeled medium-sized. V and J are TRBV20-1 and TRBJ2-6; no clear D. CDR3 size: 17 residues. The germline gives CDR1 DFQATT, CDR2 SNEGSKA (reference sequence). The CDR3, as DNA: TGCAGGGCTCCGTCGTCCAGGAGACTCTCTGGGGCCAACGTCCTGACTTTC. Its translation: CRAPSSRRLSGANVLTF.

Many counts were recorded for this clonotype. This sequence joins TRBV9 and TRBJ2-3; TRBD2 aligns across 10 bases. CDR3 length: 12 amino acids. V was pared by 1 base and J by 11 bases, with 1 base of the junction left unmatched. Germline values: CDR1 SGDLS, CDR2 YYNGEE. DNA for the CDR3: TGTGCCAGCAGCGTAAGCGGGGGGGGGCAGTATTTT. Encoded protein: CASSVSGGGQYF.